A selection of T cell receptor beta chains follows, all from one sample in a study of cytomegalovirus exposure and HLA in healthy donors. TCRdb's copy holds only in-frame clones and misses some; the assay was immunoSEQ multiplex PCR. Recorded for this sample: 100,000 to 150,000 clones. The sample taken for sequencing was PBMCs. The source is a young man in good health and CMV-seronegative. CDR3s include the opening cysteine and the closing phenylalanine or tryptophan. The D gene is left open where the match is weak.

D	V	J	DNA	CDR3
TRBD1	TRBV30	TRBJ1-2	TGTGCCTGGAGTTTACAGGGGACGGCCTATGGCTACACCTTC	CAWSLQGTAYGYTF
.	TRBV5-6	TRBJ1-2	TGTGCCAGCAGCTTCGGGTCCGGCTACACCTTC	CASSFGSGYTF
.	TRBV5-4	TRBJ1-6	TGTGCCAGCAGCCTGGCCATTGGAGATTCACCCCTCCACTTT	CASSLAIGDSPLHF
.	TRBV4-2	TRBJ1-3	TGTGCCAGCAGCCAAGATAGCCAACCTGGAAACACCATATATTTT	CASSQDSQPGNTIYF
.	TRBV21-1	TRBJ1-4	TGTGCCAGCAGTAAAACCGGCAGGGGGCGGGAAAAACTGTTTTTT	CASSKTGRGREKLFF
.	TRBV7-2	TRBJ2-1	TGTGCCAGCAGCTTACAGGTAGACAATGAGCAGTTCTTC	CASSLQVDNEQFF
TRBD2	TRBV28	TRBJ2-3	TGTGCCAGCAGTATGGACAACCTAGCGGATAAGGTTGGCACAGATACGCAGTATTTT	CASSMDNLADKVGTDTQYF
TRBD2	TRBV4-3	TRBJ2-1	TGCGCCAGCAGCCCCGAAGGTCCTAGCGGGAGAAAAAATGAGCAGTTCTTC	CASSPEGPSGRKNEQFF
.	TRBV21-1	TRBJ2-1	TGTGCCAGCAGCAATAGCGGGAGGGCCTTTCTAAATGAGCAGTTCTTC	CASSNSGRAFLNEQFF
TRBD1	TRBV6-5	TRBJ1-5	TGTGCCAGCAGTAAAGACAGGGAAGAGGGCCAGCCCCAGCATTTT	CASSKDREEGQPQHF
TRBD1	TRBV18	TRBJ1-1	TGTGCCAGCTCACCTCGAGGAGGGGGCGGCATGAACACTGAAGCTTTCTTT	CASSPRGGGGMNTEAFF
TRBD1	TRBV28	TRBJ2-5	TGTGCCAGCAGTGGGGGGGACAGGGGCTCAGAGACCCAGTACTTC	CASSGGDRGSETQYF
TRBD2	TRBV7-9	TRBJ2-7	TGTGCCAGCACCCCGAGGGCTAGCGGGTTCTACGAGCAGTACTTC	CASTPRASGFYEQYF
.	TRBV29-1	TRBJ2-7	TGCAGCGTTGAAGTCGCTAGTTCCTACGAGCAGTACTTC	CSVEVASSYEQYF
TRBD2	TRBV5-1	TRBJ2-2	TGCGCCAGCAGCCCCGGACTAGCGGGAGCCACCGGGGAGCTGTTTTTT	CASSPGLAGATGELFF
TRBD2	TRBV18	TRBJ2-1	TGTGCCAGCTCACCCAATCGTGTTGGACTAGCGGAACACAATGAGCAGTTCTTC	CASSPNRVGLAEHNEQFF
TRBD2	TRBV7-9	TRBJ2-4	TGTGCCAGCAGTCAGAGCGGGAGGGACCAAAACATTCAGTATTTC	CASSQSGRDQNIQYF
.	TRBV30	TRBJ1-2	TGTGCCTGTAACGGGGATAGCTATGGCTACACCTTC	CACNGDSYGYTF
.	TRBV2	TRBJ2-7	TGTGCCAGCAGTGACCAGTTGTTTTCCTACGAGCAGTACTTC	CASSDQLFSYEQYF
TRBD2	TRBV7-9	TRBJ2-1	TGTGCCAGTGATGGACTAGCGGGAGCCTCCTACAATGAGCAGTTCTTC	CASDGLAGASYNEQFF
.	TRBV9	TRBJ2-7	TGTGCCAGCAGCGTGGCCCCGACTCCGGGTTACGAGCAGTACTTC	CASSVAPTPGYEQYF
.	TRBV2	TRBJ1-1	TGTGCCAGCAGTGAAGCGCGAAGGACAACCACTGAAGCTTTCTTT	CASSEARRTTTEAFF
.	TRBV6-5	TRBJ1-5	TGTGCCAGCAGTTACGCGGCCGGGGGTCAGCCCCAGCATTTT	CASSYAAGGQPQHF
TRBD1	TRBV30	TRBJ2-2	TGTGCCTGGAGTACCGGGACAGGGAACACCGGGGAGCTGTTTTTT	CAWSTGTGNTGELFF
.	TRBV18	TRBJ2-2	TGTGCCAGCTCACCGGACAGGAACACCGGGGAGCTGTTTTTT	CASSPDRNTGELFF
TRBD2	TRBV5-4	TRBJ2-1	TGTGCCAGCAGCCAAACCCCGGGGGGAGACAATGAGCAGTTCTTC	CASSQTPGGDNEQFF
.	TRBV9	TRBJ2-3	TGTGCCAGCGACCGGCGGGGCGATAGCACAGATACGCAGTATTTT	CASDRRGDSTDTQYF
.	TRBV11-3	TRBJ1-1	TGTGCCAGCAGCTTCGGGTCGAACACTGAAGCTTTCTTT	CASSFGSNTEAFF
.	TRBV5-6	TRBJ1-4	TGTGCCAGCAGCCTGCAGGGCCTGGGTCAAGAAAAACTGTTTTTT	CASSLQGLGQEKLFF
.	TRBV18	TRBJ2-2	TGTGCCAGCTCAGTACGGGTCGAGAACACCGGGGAGCTGTTTTTT	CASSVRVENTGELFF
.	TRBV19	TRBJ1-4	TGTGCCAGTAGGTCCAGGGGTTCTCGGTGGGGTGAAAAACTGTTTTTT	CASRSRGSRWGEKLFF
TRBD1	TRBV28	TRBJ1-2	TGTGCCAGCAGGGCCGGGACAGGGAACTATGGCTACACCTTC	CASRAGTGNYGYTF
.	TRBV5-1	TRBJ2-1	TGCGCCAGGATGGGACAACCGAACGAGAATGAGCAGTTCTTC	CARMGQPNENEQFF
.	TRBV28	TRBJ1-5	TGTGCCAGCATTGGCAGGGCTAACCAGCCCCAGCATTTT	CASIGRANQPQHF
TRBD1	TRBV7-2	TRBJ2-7	TGTGCCAGCAGCGTCGACCGGGACAGCTACGAGCAGTACTTC	CASSVDRDSYEQYF
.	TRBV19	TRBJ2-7	TGTGCCAGTAGTATAGGGCTCGGGACCTACGAGCAGTACTTC	CASSIGLGTYEQYF
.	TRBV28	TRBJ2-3	TGTGCCAGCAGCTTAAGCTCGTCAGATACGCAGTATTTT	CASSLSSSDTQYF
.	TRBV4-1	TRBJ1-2	TGCGCCAGCAGCCAACCCTCTCGTGGAGGAGAGTATGGCTACACCTTC	CASSQPSRGGEYGYTF
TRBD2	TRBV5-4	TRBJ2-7	TGTGCCAGCAGCTCCTCCCCCGGGAGGAGTGGTGGGGAGCAGTACTTC	CASSSSPGRSGGEQYF
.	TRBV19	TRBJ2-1	TGTGCCAGTACCGCCGGAGGAGCGACCTACAATGAGCAGTTCTTC	CASTAGGATYNEQFF
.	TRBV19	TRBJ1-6	TGTGCCAGTAGTATAGGGCAGAGGAATTCACCCCTCCACTTT	CASSIGQRNSPLHF
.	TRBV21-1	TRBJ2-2	TGTGCCAGCAGCAAAGACCCACTAGCGGGAGGGAACAACGCGGCGGAAACCGGGGAGCTGTTTTTT	CASSKDPLAGGNNAAETGELFF
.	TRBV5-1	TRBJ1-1	TGCGCCAGCAGAACCTATAAGTCGAACACTGAAGCTTTCTTT	CASRTYKSNTEAFF
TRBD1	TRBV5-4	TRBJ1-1	TGTGCCAGCAGCCCGAAGCCGGGACAGGGGCGGGCTGAAGCTTTCTTT	CASSPKPGQGRAEAFF
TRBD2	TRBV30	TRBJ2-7	TGTGCCTGGAGTGTACGAGCGGGAGGACTATGGGAGCAGTACTTC	CAWSVRAGGLWEQYF
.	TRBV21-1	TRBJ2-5	TGTGCCAGCAGGGACAGAAATACCCAAGAGACCCAGTACTTC	CASRDRNTQETQYF
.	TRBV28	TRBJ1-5	TGTGCCAGCACGGCGGCCGGTCAGCCCCAGCATTTT	CASTAAGQPQHF
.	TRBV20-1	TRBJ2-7	TGCAGTGTCAACATCGCCTACGAGCAGTACTTC	CSVNIAYEQYF
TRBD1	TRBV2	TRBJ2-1	TGTGCCAGCAGTGTGGGGGCGGGGACAGGGGCCTACAATGAGCAGTTCTTC	CASSVGAGTGAYNEQFF
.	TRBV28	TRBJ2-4	TGTGCCAGCAGTTCACTCGGGGGCGGGAGTTCTAGGAACATTCAGTACTTC	CASSSLGGGSSRNIQYF
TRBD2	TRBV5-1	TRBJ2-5	TGCGCCAGCAGCTCGAACCCAGCGGGACAAGAGACCCAGTACTTC	CASSSNPAGQETQYF
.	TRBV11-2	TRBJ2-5	TGTGCCAGCAGAGCGCGGAAGACCCAGTACTTC	CASRARKTQYF
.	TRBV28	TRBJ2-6	TGTGCCAGCAGTTTATTGCTGGGGGGTATGGCTGGGGCCAACGTCCTGACTTTC	CASSLLLGGMAGANVLTF
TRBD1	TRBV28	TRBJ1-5	TGTGCCAGCCTTTTAGGAGGCAGGGGGCTCCAGCCCCAGCATTTT	CASLLGGRGLQPQHF
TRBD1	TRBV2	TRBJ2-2	TGTGCCAGCAGTGCCGGACAGGGGGGGAACACCGGGGAGCTGTTTTTT	CASSAGQGGNTGELFF
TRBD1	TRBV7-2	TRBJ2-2	TGTGCCAGCAGCTATGGACAGGGCCGGAACACCGGGGAGCTGTTTTTT	CASSYGQGRNTGELFF